Listed below are T cell receptor beta chains from one sample, sequenced in a study of shared clonotypes between healthy human individuals. The protocol was immunoSEQ multiplex PCR, while the TCRdb copy is restricted to in-frame clones and leaves out a portion. Among around 2,000,000 clones listed, about 95% were seen once. Sequenced sample: naive CD8+ T cells sorted from blood. All receptors come from a man between 18 and 29 years old in good health. Both conserved end residues are part of each CDR3. Fields, in order: D gene, V gene, clone size, J gene, CDR3 DNA, CDR3 protein. D genes are given only for firm matches. Rows give clone size only sometimes, using once, few, many, or a class for an expanded clone.

.,TRBV30,.,TRBJ1-1,TGTGCCTGGCGCGGCCCTGAAGCTTTCTTT,CAWRGPEAFF
TRBD2,TRBV27,.,TRBJ2-5,TGTGCCAGCAGTTTAAAGTGGACTAGCGGGGGGGAAGAGACCCAGTACTTC,CASSLKWTSGGEETQYF
TRBD1,TRBV7-9,.,TRBJ1-5,TGTGCCAGCAGCAGGGACAGTAGCAATCAGCCCCAGCATTTT,CASSRDSSNQPQHF
.,TRBV11-2,.,TRBJ2-7,TGTGCCAGCAGCCTAGGGGCAGGGCCGTGGTCCTACGAGCAGTACTTC,CASSLGAGPWSYEQYF
TRBD1,TRBV5-6,.,TRBJ2-7,TGTGCCAGCAGCTTCGGGACAGGAGGGTACGAGCAGTACTTC,CASSFGTGGYEQYF
.,TRBV7-3,.,TRBJ2-1,TGTGCCAGCAGCTTAACCCCGCTAGGCTGGGAGTACAATGAGCAGTTCTTC,CASSLTPLGWEYNEQFF
.,TRBV7-9,.,TRBJ2-7,TGTGCCAGCAGCTTAAGTCCGGAAACCTACGAGCAGTACTTC,CASSLSPETYEQYF
TRBD2,TRBV11-2,.,TRBJ2-5,TGTGCCAGCAGCTTCATAGCGGGAAGATTTGTAGAGACCCAGTACTTC,CASSFIAGRFVETQYF
.,TRBV2,.,TRBJ2-7,TGTGCCCACGCGGGGATGAATGGAAAAGGTTCCTACGAGCAGTACTTC,CAHAGMNGKGSYEQYF
.,TRBV7-9,once,TRBJ2-7,TGTGCCAGCAGCCCCGAGGATCTCTACGAGCAGTACTTC,CASSPEDLYEQYF
.,TRBV4-1,.,TRBJ2-7,TGCGCCAGCAGCCAAGGGGCAGAATTCCTCTACGAGCAGTACTTC,CASSQGAEFLYEQYF
.,TRBV4-1,.,TRBJ2-7,TGCGCCAGCAGCCAAGGGACAGTTAGCTCCTACGAGCAGTACTTC,CASSQGTVSSYEQYF
TRBD2,TRBV5-6,once,TRBJ2-1,TGTGCCAGCAGCTTGTTTATTAGCGGGGCCTCCTACAATGAGCAGTTCTTC,CASSLFISGASYNEQFF
.,TRBV11-2,.,TRBJ2-3,TGTGCCAGCAGCTTACCCGGGCAGTTCCCTAGCACAGATACGCAGTATTTT,CASSLPGQFPSTDTQYF
TRBD2,TRBV25-1,.,TRBJ2-1,TGTGCCAGCAGTGAATGGGGTAGCGGGAGGGGGTTCTATGAGCAGTTCTTC,CASSEWGSGRGFYEQFF
TRBD1,TRBV9,.,TRBJ2-1,TGTGCCAGCAGCGCCGGGACAGGGAATGAGCAGTTCTTC,CASSAGTGNEQFF
TRBD1,TRBV30,.,TRBJ1-2,TGTGCCTGGGCCAGGGGGCAGCTGGGTGGCTACACCTTC,CAWARGQLGGYTF
.,TRBV11-2,few,TRBJ1-3,TGTGCCAGCAGCTCCCCGTGGGCGGCATACTCTGGAAACACCATATATTTT,CASSSPWAAYSGNTIYF
.,TRBV19,.,TRBJ1-2,TGTGCCAGTAGTCCGCCTAACTATGGCTACACCTTC,CASSPPNYGYTF
TRBD2,TRBV28,once,TRBJ2-5,TGTGCCAGCAGTCCCCCGGCCGGCGGGGGGGAGACCCAGTACTTC,CASSPPAGGGETQYF
.,TRBV29-1,.,TRBJ2-7,TGCAGCGTCGAAGGGGGGGTGAGCTCCTACGAGCAGTACTTC,CSVEGGVSSYEQYF
.,TRBV6-5,.,TRBJ2-7,TGTGCCAGCAGTTACTCGGTAGCGGACTCCTACGAGCAGTACTTC,CASSYSVADSYEQYF
TRBD2,TRBV6-1,.,TRBJ2-7,TGTGCCAGCAGTCACCGACTAGCGGGCTCCTACGAGCAGTACTTC,CASSHRLAGSYEQYF
.,TRBV9,.,TRBJ1-2,TGTGCCAGCAGCGTATCGGGTGCAGGGGCCTATGGCTACACCTTC,CASSVSGAGAYGYTF
.,TRBV13,once,TRBJ2-7,TGTGCCAGCAGCTTAGGGACAGATACCTACGAGCAGTACTTC,CASSLGTDTYEQYF
.,TRBV4-3,.,TRBJ2-3,TGCGCCAGCAGCCAAGATGGGGGAGGTACGCAGTATTTT,CASSQDGGGTQYF
.,TRBV6-1,.,TRBJ2-7,TGTGCCAGCAGTGGGACCGCTAGAGGCTCCTACGAGCAGTACTTC,CASSGTARGSYEQYF
.,TRBV11-2,.,TRBJ2-6,TGTGCCAGCAGCTTAGGGGACTCCGGGGCCAACGTCCTGACTTTC,CASSLGDSGANVLTF
.,TRBV7-2,.,TRBJ2-1,TGTGCCAGCAGCTTATGGGAGTTTAATGAGCAGTTCTTC,CASSLWEFNEQFF
.,TRBV2,.,TRBJ1-1,TGTGCCAGCAGTGAATTGAGTACGGGGCTGAACACTGAAGCTTTCTTT,CASSELSTGLNTEAFF
.,TRBV4-1,.,TRBJ1-2,TGCGCCAGCAGCCAAGGTGACAGGAACTATGGCTACACCTTC,CASSQGDRNYGYTF